This T cell receptor (beta chain) was observed in a study of regulatory T cells in long-lasting Graves disease. Broader study findings: TCR diversity in persistent Graves' patients was below that of newly diagnosed ones. Accuracy was perhaps lowered by the small sample size.

This clonotype was found many times. Its antigen is undetermined. As to time point: newly diagnosed GD, antithyroid drugs for less than 3 months. RNA from PBMCs was the source of the TCR library. HTBI primers from iRepertoire and Arm-PCR of CDR3 regions yielded the TCR beta libraries. MiXCR, run by TCRdb on the multiplex PCR reads, gives a single entry per CDR3 protein. The sample contains around 330,000 distinct CDR3 sequences, under 20% of which appear only once. The sample consisted of peripheral blood mononuclear cells (PBMCs), taken at new diagnosis, from a patient treated with antithyroid drugs. The TCR was taken from a female donor with Graves disease.

In DNA form, the CDR3 reads TGTGCCAGCAACGGCAGGGGAAGGTCTGGAAACACCATATATTTT. Protein sequence: CASNGRGRSGNTIYF. The chain couples TRBV28 to TRBJ1-3; maybe TRBD1 (6 bases). Looked up from germline, CDR1 is MDHEN and CDR2 is SYDVKM. V was pared by 7 bases and J by 1 base, with 14 bases between. The CDR3 spans 15 residues.